This T cell receptor beta chain was documented in a study of Graves' ophthalmopathy and Graves' hyperthyroidism. Study results and limitations: Sensitivity of approximately 88% and specificity of approximately 81% were achieved when a 13-signature model separated ophthalmopathy from stable hyperthyroidism. Blood was where most expanded thyroid clonotypes above 0.001 frequency also turned up.

Transcripts of RNA were the source for amplifying TCR beta CDR3 regions. In the first round, RT-PCR was carried out with HTBI primers, and a multiplex PCR formed the second round. TCRdb recomputed calls from the multiplex PCR reads with MiXCR, one row per CDR3 protein. The sample contains around 1.1 million distinct CDR3 sequences, about 40% of which appear only once. Worth noting for this clonotype: Antigen specificity is unknown. One end of the junction is discordant with germline, which a read error may explain.

Hyperthyroidism was new, under 2 months, in patients aged 18 to 65. The sample consisted of peripheral blood or thyroid tissue (not recorded which). This sequence originates from an adult man with Graves' hyperthyroidism.

The CDR3 DNA follows: TGTGCCAGCAGTTACGTCCCGACCTCTGGAAACACCATATATTTT. This sequence encodes CASSYVPTSGNTIYF. The chain joins TRBV10-3 to TRBJ1-3; D not certain. The CDR3 loop spans 15 amino acids. In germline, CDR1 is ENHRY, CDR2 SYGVKD.